These 17 T cell receptor beta chains were sequenced from one sample in a study of CD8 T cells in Susac syndrome. With random hexamers, reverse transcription was performed on about 0.5 to 1 ug of RNA. MiXCR was run by TCRdb on the immunoSEQ multiplex PCR reads, yielding one entry per CDR3 protein. The data contain 100,000 or so distinct CDR3 sequences, 92% of them singletons. Sequencing input: CD8+ T cells from PBMCs. These receptors were collected from a human donor in good health.

The rearrangement joins TRBV7-9 to TRBJ2-3, with no clear D. This CDR3 spans 12 amino acids. Trimming pared 0 bases from V and 6 bases from J, leaving 4 bases between. The germline gives CDR1 SEHNR, CDR2 FQNEAQ (reference sequence). The CDR3 protein is CASSLAVDTQYF. The CDR3 DNA reads as TGTGCCAGCAGCTTAGCTGTGGATACGCAGTATTTT.

This clonotype was observed a few times. The chain carries TRBV19 and TRBJ2-7; TRBD1 matches 7 bases. The CDR3 is 13 residues long. CDR1 is LNHDA, CDR2 SQIVND, per germline (reference sequence). The J segment lost 2 bases and the V segment lost 6 bases, leaving 4 bases of the junction unmatched. In nucleotides, the CDR3 is TGTGCCAGTAGAAGACAGGGCGCCTACGAGCAGTACTTC. This encodes CASRRQGAYEQYF.

The J gene is TRBJ2-7, the V gene TRBV19; 10 bases fit TRBD1. The CDR3 runs to 16 residues. Germline V CDR1 and CDR2: LNHDA, SQIVND (reference sequence). Losses at the gene ends were 5 bases for V and 6 bases for J; bases not matched to a gene: 13. The CDR3 region is CASSPGQGESRTEQYF. CDR3 bases: TGTGCCAGTAGTCCCGGACAGGGGGAGTCAAGAACCGAGCAGTACTTC. Full variable domain (remainder filled in from reference TRBV19 and TRBJ2-7): DGGITQSPKYLFRKEGQNVTLSCEQNLNHDAMYWYRQDPGQGLRLIYYSQIVNDFQKGDIAEGYSVSREKKESFPLTVTSAQKNPTAFYLCASSPGQGESRTEQYFGPGTRLTVT.

The chain employs TRBV19 and TRBJ2-2, with D possibly matching TRBD1 (5 bases). The CDR3 loop spans 15 amino acids. The germline CDR1 and CDR2 sequences are LNHDA and SQIVND (reference sequence). Trimming removed 1 base at V and 2 bases at J, with 8 bases between. The DNA for the CDR3 is TGTGCCAGTAGTATAGGGGGCCTTAACACCGGGGAGCTGTTTTTT. It is translated as CASSIGGLNTGELFF. Full variable domain (remainder filled in from reference TRBV19 and TRBJ2-2): DGGITQSPKYLFRKEGQNVTLSCEQNLNHDAMYWYRQDPGQGLRLIYYSQIVNDFQKGDIAEGYSVSREKKESFPLTVTSAQKNPTAFYLCASSIGGLNTGELFFGEGSRLTVL.

V is TRBV27 and J is TRBJ2-7; no clear D gene. CDR1 is MNHEY and CDR2 is SMNVEV in the germline V gene (reference sequence). Trimming removed 8 bases at V and 3 bases at J, with 14 bases between. CDR3 length: 13 amino acids. CDR3 region: CASSTPPGYEQYF. CDR3 coding DNA: TGTGCCAGCTCCACTCCACCGGGCTACGAGCAGTACTTC.

The chain carries TRBV9 and TRBJ2-2, with a tentative D call TRBD2 (5 bases). Germline CDR1 SGDLS, CDR2 YYNGEE. Trimming took 0 bases from V and 1 from J, leaving 10 bases between them. The CDR3 extends over 16 amino acids. The CDR3 DNA reads as TGTGCCAGCAGCGTAGAACCGGGATTGAACACCGGGGAGCTGTTTTTT. Translating it yields CASSVEPGLNTGELFF.

This chain links TRBV5-6 with TRBJ2-3; D remains ambiguous. The CDR3 is made up of 14 amino acids. Germline CDR1 and CDR2: SGHDT and YYEEEE. Trimming removed 4 bases at V and 2 bases at J, with 11 bases between. The CDR3 coding sequence is TGTGCCAGCAGCCAGAGAGAACTCACAGATACGCAGTATTTT. Residues: CASSQRELTDTQYF.

The chain couples TRBV5-1 to TRBJ2-7; TRBD2 agrees at 9 bases. Losses at the gene ends were 5 bases for V and 4 bases for J; bases not matched to a gene: 7. The CDR3 is made up of 14 amino acids. Per germline, CDR1 SGHRS and CDR2 YFSETQ. CDR3 nucleotide sequence: TGCGCCAGCAGGTCGACTAGCGGAACTTACGAGCAGTACTTC. It translates to CASRSTSGTYEQYF.

This clonotype was observed a few times. This chain uses TRBV27 with TRBJ1-1; D is unclear. There are 14 residues in the CDR3. Germline loops: CDR1 MNHEY, CDR2 SMNVEV (reference sequence). The V end lost 5 bases, the J end lost 0 bases, and 10 bases lay between the germline ends. For the CDR3, the DNA is TGTGCCAGCAGTCGGGCCGGTTTGAACACTGAAGCTTTCTTT. Its translation is CASSRAGLNTEAFF.

This chain links TRBV30 with TRBJ2-7; TRBD2 is a possible D gene (5 bases). This CDR3 comprises 14 residues. Trimming took 2 bases from V and 3 from J, leaving 14 bases between them. The germline gives CDR1 GTSNPN, CDR2 SVGIG (reference sequence). The DNA of the CDR3 is TGTGCCTGGAGTCCTCTCCGGACTTTCTACGAGCAGTACTTC. This encodes CAWSPLRTFYEQYF. Complete variable domain (other parts from reference TRBV30 and TRBJ2-7): SQTIHQWPATLVQPVGSPLSLECTVEGTSNPNLYWYRQAAGRGLQLLFYSVGIGQISSEVPQNLSASRPQDRQFILSSKKLLLSDSGFYLCAWSPLRTFYEQYFGPGTRLTVT.

This chain links TRBV6-6 with TRBJ1-4; D unclear. CDR1 and CDR2 from the germline V gene are MNHNY and SVGAGI (reference sequence). CDR3 length: 13 amino acids. With 6 bases removed from V and 6 bases from J, the gap between germline ends came to 11 bases. DNA for the CDR3: TGTGCCAGCAGAGACGCCGCGGATGAAAAACTGTTTTTT. Its translation is CASRDAADEKLFF.

The rearrangement links TRBV20-1 to TRBJ1-1; tentative D call: TRBD1 (6 bases). The germline V gene encodes CDR1 DFQATT and CDR2 SNEGSKA (reference sequence). The ends were cut back, 5 bases at V and 0 bases at J, with 10 bases in the middle. The CDR3 sequence is 13 residues long. CDR3 amino acids: CSAGGFMNTEAFF. The CDR3 coding sequence is TGCAGTGCTGGGGGCTTCATGAACACTGAAGCTTTCTTT.

The chain recombines TRBV29-1 with TRBJ2-1, with 9 bases aligning to TRBD1. V trimming: 6 bases; J trimming: 4 bases; junction bases outside the gene matches: 13. Per the germline V gene, CDR1 is SQVTM and CDR2 is ANQGSEA. CDR3 length: 16 residues. Written as DNA, the CDR3 is TGCAGCGTATTCAAACCGGGACAGGGTCTTTACAATGAGCAGTTCTTC. Its translation: CSVFKPGQGLYNEQFF.

In nucleotides, the CDR3 is TGTGCCAGCAGCTTAGGCCTCGGAGGGGCAGGGCGGGTTCTTGAGCAGTTCTTC. Protein sequence: CASSLGLGGAGRVLEQFF. The V and J genes are TRBV11-2 and TRBJ2-1; a weak D match, TRBD2 (6 bases). Trimming took 1 base from V and 9 from J, leaving 25 bases between them. The germline V gene encodes CDR1 SGHAT and CDR2 FQNNGV. The length of the CDR3 is 18 residues.

This clonotype has just a few counts. The CDR3 sequence is CASSPGQGGYEQYF. The CDR3 bases are TGTGCCAGCAGCCCGGGACAGGGCGGCTACGAGCAGTACTTC. The V and J genes are TRBV5-4 and TRBJ2-7, with 9 bases aligning to TRBD1. This CDR3 comprises 14 residues. Germline CDR1 SGHNT, CDR2 YYREEE (reference sequence). The ends lost 4 bases at V and 3 bases at J; junction bases unmatched: 5.

The V and J genes are TRBV10-3 and TRBJ1-2; no reliable D call. CDR3 length: 14 amino acids. V was shortened by 7 bases and J by 8 bases, with 20 bases between the two germline ends. CDR1 is ENHRY and CDR2 is SYGVKD in the germline V gene. The CDR3 spells CAITRTESLEGYTF. The DNA for the CDR3 is TGTGCCATCACCCGGACTGAATCCCTCGAAGGCTACACCTTC.

The V gene is TRBV13, the J gene TRBJ2-7; D may be TRBD1 or TRBD2 (5 bases each). Trimming pared 3 bases from V and 2 bases from J, leaving 11 bases between. This CDR3 has 14 residues. Germline lookup yields CDR1 PRHDT and CDR2 FYEKMQ (reference sequence). CDR3 nucleotides: TGTGCCAGCAGCTTGGGACCGCAAGCCTACGAGCAGTACTTC. This encodes CASSLGPQAYEQYF.